Listed below are T cell receptor beta chains from one sample, sequenced in a study of post-analysis software for immune sequencing data. TCRdb recomputed calls from the PCR reads with MiXCR, one row per CDR3 protein. Here the sample spans approximately 730,000 distinct CDR3 sequences, just under 30% being singletons. The sample was blood. Receptor source: a girl aged 5-17 years with multiple sclerosis. Each CDR3 is given with its conserved first and last residue. The D gene is left open where the match is weak. Clone sizes are given selectively: once, few, many, or a class where the clone is expanded.

TRBV29-1,TRBJ2-7,-,few,CSVRTSISYEQYF,TGCAGCGTCCGGACAAGTATCTCCTACGAGCAGTACTTC
TRBV20-1,TRBJ2-3,TRBD2,-,CSASMGLAGFTSDTQYF,TGCAGTGCTAGTATGGGACTAGCGGGTTTCACCTCAGATACGCAGTATTTT
TRBV5-1,TRBJ2-6,-,few,CASSAGPGSGGKRSAGANVLTF,TGCGCCAGCAGCGCAGGTCCTGGGTCGGGGGGCAAGAGGAGCGCTGGGGCCAACGTCCTGACTTTC
TRBV29-1,TRBJ2-3,TRBD1,few,CSVSPQGISTDTQYF,TGCAGCGTTTCGCCACAGGGGATAAGCACAGATACGCAGTATTTT
TRBV2,TRBJ2-2,-,-,CASSVDPGYTGELFF,TGTGCCAGCAGTGTCGATCCCGGATACACCGGGGAGCTGTTTTTT
TRBV27,TRBJ2-7,-,-,CASSLYPGYGQYF,TGTGCCAGCAGTTTATATCCCGGCTACGGGCAGTACTTC
TRBV5-6,TRBJ1-1,-,-,CASSVRSARNTEAFF,TGTGCCAGCAGCGTTCGTTCCGCCAGGAACACTGAAGCTTTCTTT
TRBV20-1,TRBJ2-1,TRBD2,-,CSAPDSGGAGEQFF,TGCAGTGCTCCTGATAGCGGGGGGGCCGGAGAGCAGTTCTTC
TRBV10-3,TRBJ2-7,-,-,CAISEKGRSEQYF,TGTGCCATCAGTGAGAAGGGACGATCCGAGCAGTACTTC
TRBV4-3,TRBJ1-5,-,-,CASSQDWGDSNQPQHF,TGCGCCAGCAGCCAAGATTGGGGGGACAGCAATCAGCCCCAGCATTTT
TRBV6-5,TRBJ2-7,-,few,CASGQGTLPNEQYF,TGTGCCAGCGGCCAGGGGACGCTCCCCAACGAGCAGTACTTC
TRBV5-6,TRBJ2-5,TRBD1,-,CASSYGQGFRNEQYF,TGTGCCAGCAGCTATGGACAGGGGTTTCGCAATGAGCAGTACTTC
TRBV6-2/TRBV6-3,TRBJ2-5,TRBD1,-,CTSRTPGQGLETQYF,TGTACCAGCAGGACACCGGGACAGGGTTTGGAGACCCAGTACTTC
TRBV20-1,TRBJ2-1,TRBD2,-,CSAEDLAGVTEQFF,TGCAGTGCGGAGGATCTAGCGGGAGTGACTGAGCAGTTCTTC
TRBV6-6,TRBJ1-3,TRBD1,-,CASSADRASGNTIYF,TGTGCCAGCAGTGCGGACAGGGCTTCTGGAAACACCATATATTTT
TRBV28,TRBJ2-5,-,few,CASSLTGPTQYF,TGTGCCAGCAGTTTAACGGGGCCGACCCAGTACTTC
TRBV15,TRBJ2-1,-,-,CATSGAQVRSDNEQFF,TGTGCCACCAGCGGGGCTCAGGTTCGTTCCGACAATGAGCAGTTCTTC
TRBV12-3/TRBV12-4,TRBJ1-2,TRBD1,-,CASSYQGGFNYGYTF,TGTGCCAGCAGCTATCAGGGGGGATTTAACTATGGCTACACCTTC
TRBV29-1,TRBJ2-5,TRBD2,many,CSGWEGTQYF,TGCAGCGGCTGGGAGGGGACCCAGTACTTC
TRBV5-1,TRBJ2-5,-,-,CASSQAQGGGETQYF,TGCGCCAGCAGCCAAGCACAGGGAGGAGGGGAGACCCAGTACTTC
TRBV6-6,TRBJ1-5,TRBD1,-,CASRKRQGEGNQPQHF,TGTGCCAGCAGGAAACGACAGGGGGAAGGCAATCAGCCCCAGCATTTT
TRBV29-1,TRBJ2-7,-,few,CSVGPTAAEPSYEQYF,TGCAGCGTCGGCCCAACGGCAGCGGAGCCCTCCTACGAGCAGTACTTC
TRBV11-3,TRBJ2-1,-,few,CASSFGTRDNEQFF,TGTGCCAGCAGCTTCGGGACAAGGGACAATGAGCAGTTCTTC
TRBV6-6,TRBJ2-5,-,-,CASNHGGQGGETQYF,TGTGCCAGCAATCACGGTGGGCAGGGTGGGGAGACCCAGTACTTC
TRBV6-2/TRBV6-3,TRBJ1-5,-,-,CASSSTWMDQPQHF,TGTGCCAGCAGTTCAACGTGGATGGATCAGCCCCAGCATTTT
TRBV10-2,TRBJ2-7,-,-,CASSGTRMPYEQYF,TGCGCCAGCAGCGGTACAAGGATGCCCTACGAGCAGTACTTC
TRBV12-3/TRBV12-4,TRBJ2-3,-,-,CASTIGSSTDTQYF,TGTGCCAGCACGATCGGGAGTAGCACAGATACGCAGTATTTT
TRBV2,TRBJ2-1,TRBD2,-,CASTPWGGGSSYNEQFF,TGTGCCAGCACCCCTTGGGGCGGGGGAAGCTCCTACAATGAGCAGTTCTTC
TRBV28,TRBJ1-2,-,-,CASRPQGSYGYTF,TGTGCCAGCAGGCCCCAGGGTTCCTATGGCTACACCTTC
TRBV28,TRBJ2-5,TRBD2,-,CTSRKRGGQETQYF,TGTACCAGCAGGAAGCGGGGGGGCCAAGAGACCCAGTACTTC
TRBV27,TRBJ1-4,-,-,CASRAGEEDKEKLFF,TGTGCCAGCAGGGCCGGGGAGGAGGACAAAGAAAAACTGTTTTTT
TRBV5-5,TRBJ2-7,TRBD2,-,CACSLEVAGVHEQYF,TGTGCCTGCAGCTTGGAGGTAGCGGGAGTCCACGAGCAGTACTTC
TRBV20-1,TRBJ2-1,-,few,CSAVDPSNEQFF,TGCAGTGCGGTAGACCCTTCTAATGAGCAGTTCTTC
TRBV3-1,TRBJ2-1,TRBD2,-,CASTTEAGGPLHEQFF,TGTGCCAGCACCACTGAGGCGGGAGGGCCTTTGCATGAGCAGTTCTTC
TRBV7-2,TRBJ2-5,-,-,CASSLALLGLQETQYF,TGTGCCAGCAGCTTAGCATTGTTGGGTCTCCAAGAGACCCAGTACTTC
TRBV5-1,TRBJ1-3,-,-,CASSFVATEGNTIYF,TGCGCCAGCAGCTTTGTGGCAACTGAGGGAAACACCATATATTTT
TRBV5-1,TRBJ1-1,TRBD1,-,CASGTGNTEAFF,TGCGCCAGTGGGACAGGGAACACTGAAGCTTTCTTT
TRBV4-2,TRBJ2-5,-,many,CASSQDGGTQETQYF,TGTGCCAGCAGCCAAGATGGCGGAACCCAAGAGACCCAGTACTTC
TRBV7-8,TRBJ1-5,-,-,CASSLGRGPNQPQHF,TGTGCCAGCAGCTTAGGGCGGGGGCCCAATCAGCCCCAGCATTTT
TRBV5-1,TRBJ2-3,TRBD1,few,CASSLEGAQEVDTQYF,TGCGCCAGCAGCCTAGAGGGGGCGCAAGAGGTAGATACGCAGTATTTT